This note documents a single TCR beta chain sequence. What it recognizes is unknown. This record belongs to a study of beta chain features in type 1 diabetes. The study's findings and limits: Comparison showed that naive, central memory and Treg TCRB repertoires appeared more similar among patients than among healthy donors.

CDR1 SGDLS and CDR2 YYNGEE come from the germline V gene. The CDR3 is 15 amino acids. V was clipped by 2 bases and J by 3 bases; unmatched bases: 3. Each donor gave one heparinised blood draw averaging approximately 100 mL. Sequencing targeted expressed TCRB transcripts, as all isolated RNA had been reverse transcribed. Repertoires were generated with immunoSEQ multiplex PCR, while TCRdb's copy carries only in-frame clones and drops some. The sample holds hundreds of thousands of clones, 30% seen once. The specimen sequenced was naive CD4+ T cells from blood. The gene calls are TRBV9 and TRBJ2-1, with TRBD2 matching over 9 bases. The clonotype was recovered from a young man in good health. In DNA form, the CDR3 reads TGTGCCAGCAGCGTCGGACTAGCGTACTACAATGAGCAGTTCTTC. This gives the protein CASSVGLAYYNEQFF.